These 21 T cell receptor beta chains originate from one sample sequenced in a study of PD-L1 blockade in urothelial cancer. The time point here: peripheral blood 6 weeks after treatment start. Sequencing was performed with immunoSEQ multiplex PCR; in TCRdb, only in-frame clones are kept and a portion is missing. The repertoire holds about 48,000 clones, with about 82% as singletons. Here the sequenced sample was PBMCs, taken around atezolizumab (anti-PD-L1) treatment. These receptors came from a man in his 70s with urothelial cancer.

The rearrangement joins TRBV6-1 to TRBJ2-7, with 7 bases that match TRBD2. CDR1 and CDR2 from the germline V gene are MNHNS and SASEGT. Losses at the gene ends were 3 bases for V and 2 bases for J; bases not matched to a gene: 7. There are 15 residues in the CDR3. The CDR3 nucleotides are TGTGCCAGCAGTGATTCTTGGCGGGAGACCTACGAGCAGTACTTC. Protein product: CASSDSWRETYEQYF.

The rearrangement links TRBV7-3 to TRBJ1-2; D might be TRBD1 (6 bases). Trimming removed 0 bases from V and 7 bases from J, with 9 bases in between. Germline lookup yields CDR1 SGHTA and CDR2 FQGTGA. The CDR3 consists of 13 residues. CDR3 sequence: CASSLTGGSGYTF. The DNA of the CDR3 is TGTGCCAGCAGCTTAACAGGGGGAAGTGGCTACACCTTC.

This clone has just a few counts. The chain combines TRBV5-1 with TRBJ1-3, with TRBD1 as a possible D gene (5 bases). The V and J ends lost 2 bases and 0 bases respectively, with 12 bases between them. This CDR3 has 16 residues. The V gene's germline CDR1 is SGHRS and CDR2 YFSETQ. For the CDR3, the DNA is TGCGCCAGCAGCTTCGTACAGGCGAGCTCTGGAAACACCATATATTTT. It is translated as CASSFVQASSGNTIYF. Looking up the rest from reference TRBV5-1 and TRBJ1-3 gives the full variable domain: KAGVTQTPRYLIKTRGQQVTLSCSPISGHRSVSWYQQTPGQGLQFLFEYFSETQRNKGNFPGRFSGRQFSNSRSEMNVSTLELGDSALYLCASSFVQASSGNTIYFGEGSWLTVV.

The chain employs TRBV5-8 and TRBJ1-1; a weak D match, TRBD1 (5 bases). Germline CDR1 and CDR2: SGHTS and YDEGEE. V lost 0 bases and J lost 1, with 7 bases in between. The CDR3 contains 14 residues. CDR3 DNA sequence: TGTGCCAGCAGCTTGGACAGGTGGAACACTGAAGCTTTCTTT. It specifies CASSLDRWNTEAFF.

CDR3 sequence: CASSSRDRVTDTQYF. The CDR3 nucleotides are TGTGCCAGCAGCTCCCGGGACAGGGTTACAGATACGCAGTATTTT. The chain has TRBV11-2 and TRBJ2-3; 9 nucleotides line up with TRBD1. The CDR3 has 15 residues. Trimming took 4 bases from V and 3 from J; bases not matched to a gene: 5. The germline CDR1 and CDR2 sequences are SGHAT and FQNNGV.

This clone is a singleton in its sample. CDR3 nucleotide sequence: TGTGCCAGCAGCCTTAGGGGGATACTAGTTGGTCCAGAGACCCAGTACTTC. It is translated as CASSLRGILVGPETQYF. The chain carries TRBV9 and TRBJ2-5, with D maybe TRBD1 (6 bases). Germline CDR1 is SGDLS and CDR2 is YYNGEE. Trimming removed 4 bases at V and 4 bases at J, with 23 bases between. The CDR3 covers 17 residues.

V gene TRBV5-4 combines with J gene TRBJ2-5, with D maybe TRBD1 (5 bases). The CDR3 contains 14 residues. The germline V gene encodes CDR1 SGHNT and CDR2 YYREEE (reference sequence). Trimming pared 5 bases from V and 2 bases from J, leaving 13 bases between. The CDR3 DNA is TGTGCCAGCAGTAGACAGTCTTCACAAGAGACCCAGTACTTC. It translates to CASSRQSSQETQYF.

The chain recombines TRBV29-1 with TRBJ1-2, with D possibly being TRBD1 (5 bases). The CDR3 contains 12 residues. Germline-derived CDR1 and CDR2 are SQVTM and ANQGSEA. V was cut by 3 bases and J by 4 bases, with 9 bases left in between. CDR3 amino acids: CSVETVLYGYTF. CDR3 sequence (DNA): TGCAGCGTTGAGACAGTCCTCTATGGCTACACCTTC.

This clone appeared once. The V and J genes are TRBV5-4 and TRBJ2-2, with D tentatively TRBD1 (6 bases). The CDR3 totals 12 residues. Germline CDR1 SGHNT, CDR2 YYREEE (reference sequence). Trimming removed 4 bases at V and 8 bases at J, with 9 bases between. CDR3 amino acids: CASSRTAGELFF. CDR3 DNA sequence: TGTGCCAGCAGCCGGACAGCTGGGGAGCTGTTTTTT.

This rearrangement joins TRBV19 to TRBJ1-4; D remains unclear. The CDR3 has 11 residues. Trimming removed 3 bases at V and 7 bases at J, with 3 bases between. The V gene's germline CDR1 is LNHDA and CDR2 SQIVND (reference sequence). CDR3 nucleotides: TGTGCCAGTAGTATCGGTGAAAAACTGTTTTTT. Translating it yields CASSIGEKLFF.

The chain employs TRBV11-2 and TRBJ2-1, with a weak D call TRBD2 (7 bases). Per germline, CDR1 SGHAT and CDR2 FQNNGV. V lost 3 bases and J 6 bases, leaving 15 bases between the germline ends. The CDR3 loop spans 15 amino acids. CDR3 nucleotide sequence: TGTGCCAGCAGCTTCAGGGGACTATCCCCCAATGAGCAGTTCTTC. Protein: CASSFRGLSPNEQFF.

The chain couples TRBV5-1 to TRBJ2-1, with 8 positions matching TRBD2. Trimming took 5 bases from V and 8 from J; bases not matched to a gene: 9. Germline V lookup: CDR1 SGHRS, CDR2 YFSETQ. The CDR3 sequence is 14 residues long. CDR3 nucleotide sequence: TGCGCCAGCAGATACGGACTAGCTACCGATGAGCAGTTCTTC. Translated, it gives CASRYGLATDEQFF.

The chain recombines TRBV5-1 with TRBJ1-1, with D unclear. CDR3 length: 14 amino acids. V was trimmed by 0 bases and J by 5 bases, leaving 11 bases between them. CDR1 SGHRS and CDR2 YFSETQ come from the germline V gene. This CDR3 is CASSLGAGLTEAFF. The DNA of the CDR3 is TGCGCCAGCAGCTTGGGGGCCGGATTAACTGAAGCTTTCTTT.

J is TRBJ2-1 and V is TRBV11-1; 9 nucleotides line up with TRBD2. CDR1 and CDR2 from the germline V gene are SGHAT and FQDESV (reference sequence). V gave up 1 base and J gave up 8 bases; unmatched junction bases: 0. This CDR3 has 13 residues. The CDR3 spells CASSLGGRDEQFF. In nucleotides, the CDR3 is TGTGCCAGCAGCTTAGGCGGGAGGGATGAGCAGTTCTTC.

CDR3 DNA: TGTGCCAGCACCCTTGGGGGGACAGGCTTCTACGAGCAGTACTTC. This sequence encodes CASTLGGTGFYEQYF. The chain carries TRBV2 and TRBJ2-7; 8 nucleotides align to TRBD1. The CDR3 is made up of 15 amino acids. Germline-derived CDR1 and CDR2 are SNHLY and FYNNEI. Losses at the gene ends were 7 bases for V and 3 bases for J; bases not matched to a gene: 11.

CDR3 bases: TGTGCCAGTAGTATAGGCGGGCTTACAACAGACAATGAGCAGTTCTTC. Its translation: CASSIGGLTTDNEQFF. J is TRBJ2-1 and V is TRBV19; a possible D gene is TRBD2 (5 bases). The V and J ends lost 1 base and 5 bases respectively, with 15 bases between them. The CDR3 covers 16 residues. Germline CDR1 reads LNHDA; CDR2 reads SQIVND (reference sequence).

The sample holds one count of this clone. The chain links TRBV2 to TRBJ2-3, with D hard to call. The CDR3 is 11 amino acids. V was trimmed by 6 bases and J by 6 bases, leaving 7 bases between them. Per the germline V gene, CDR1 is SNHLY and CDR2 is FYNNEI. The CDR3 DNA reads TGTGCCAGCAGCTACCGGGATACGCAGTATTTT. Its translation is CASSYRDTQYF.

The CDR3 region is CASSLVAGVVDTQYF. For the CDR3, the DNA is TGCGCCAGCAGCTTGGTAGCGGGAGTAGTAGATACGCAGTATTTT. The genes are TRBV5-1 and TRBJ2-3, with 9 bases that match TRBD2. V dropped 0 bases and J dropped 5; count of bases not matched to a gene: 4. Germline loops: CDR1 SGHRS, CDR2 YFSETQ. CDR3 length: 15 amino acids.

The CDR3 region has the DNA TGTGCCAGTAGTAACCACCGGGACAGGGGCGTCTACGAGCAGTACTTC. Its translation: CASSNHRDRGVYEQYF. V gene TRBV19 combines with J gene TRBJ2-7; 10 nucleotides line up with TRBD1. CDR1 is LNHDA, CDR2 SQIVND, per germline (reference sequence). This CDR3 spans 16 amino acids. The trim removed 4 bases at V and 3 bases at J, leaving 9 bases unmatched.

This clone was seen just once. The CDR3: CASSRTGEGGTEAFF. DNA of the CDR3: TGTGCCAGCAGCCGGACAGGGGAAGGAGGCACTGAAGCTTTCTTT. V is TRBV7-2 and J is TRBJ1-1, with 9 positions matching TRBD1. The trim removed 5 bases at V and 4 bases at J, leaving 8 bases unmatched. The CDR3 extends over 15 amino acids. In germline, CDR1 is SGHTA, CDR2 FQGNSA.

J is TRBJ2-7 and V is TRBV6-4; weak D call: TRBD2 (5 bases). CDR1 is MRHNA, CDR2 SNTAGT, per germline. Trimming shortened V by 6 bases and J by 2 bases, and 11 bases separated the two germline ends. The CDR3 contains 13 residues. This CDR3 reads CASSPSGTYEQYF. The CDR3 DNA reads TGTGCCAGCAGCCCCAGCGGTACCTACGAGCAGTACTTC.